This T cell receptor (beta chain) is drawn from a study of T cell repertoires in cytomegalovirus infection. This clonotype appeared many times. Each CDR3 protein gets one entry after TCRdb re-called the reads with MiXCR. Altogether 600,000 to 800,000 distinct CDR3 sequences are present, 20% to 25% being singletons, with the ten largest covering around 8%. This TCR was recovered from a human donor in good health (CMV status not recorded). Some clones in this sample may be carry-over from other donors' samples. What was sequenced was CD8+ T cells from PBMCs.

The CDR3 nucleotides read TGCGCCAGCAGCCAAGGCAGGGGCATAGCCAAAAACATTCAGTACTTC. Its translation: CASSQGRGIAKNIQYF. The V call is TRBV4-3, the J call TRBJ2-4, with a possible D match to TRBD1 (6 bases). Germline CDR1 is LGHNA and CDR2 is YSLEER. Trimming took off 1 base at V and 0 bases at J, with 10 bases between the two ends. The CDR3 is made up of 16 amino acids.